This T cell receptor (beta chain) was recovered during a study of T-cell memory formation after mild COVID-19. General observations from the study: Clones which contracted sat mainly in CM and EM if CD4+, and in EMRA if CD8+. Later expanders leaned CD4+, whereas clones that contracted between day 15 and 85 were balanced CD4/CD8.

At least ten counts were recorded for this clonotype. Its antigen remains unknown. Germline-derived CDR1 and CDR2 are SGHRS and YFSETQ. V lost 4 bases to trimming and J lost 5 bases; unmatched junction nucleotides: 4. The CDR3 contains 14 residues. TCRdb re-called the 5' RACE reads with MiXCR, one entry per CDR3 protein. In the table there are around 300,000 distinct CDR3 sequences, roughly 18% of which are singletons. This sequence originates from a man in his late teens or twenties who had mild COVID-19 (a few samples of this study predate the infection). Cell type and time point are not known. The sequencing sample was made of PBMCs or a T cell subset sorted from them (not recorded which). This chain connects TRBV5-1 to TRBJ2-3, with 10 nucleotides matching TRBD1. CDR3 in amino acids: CASSPDRGKDTQYF. DNA of the CDR3: TGCGCCAGCAGCCCGGACAGGGGGAAAGATACGCAGTATTTT.